The text below deals with one T cell receptor (beta chain). The length of the CDR3 is 12 residues. Germline CDR1 reads GTSNPN; CDR2 reads SVGIG (reference sequence). Between the trimmed V and J ends, which lost 5 bases and 6 bases, there was a span of 12 bases. The sample originates from a study of blood T cell repertoires in COVID-19. Study in general: PBMCs, B-cell-depleted T cells, or T cells were the source of the cDNA or gDNA that made up the material.

Enrolled through a virtual design, the participants were between 18 and 89 years of age and came from under 30 US areas. Clinical histories supplied by participants themselves formed the basis of cohort assignment. Authors' analysis steps: For nucleated cells, counts were estimated from reference gene primer amplification. Clones were read by immunoSEQ multiplex PCR, and TCRdb kept only the in-frame ones, dropping some. V, J and clone size were drawn from that table, and D and trimming were deduced from the DNA. The sample consists of nearly 350,000 clones, roughly 84% of them appearing once. What was sequenced was PBMCs or T cells enriched from blood (not recorded which). The V gene is TRBV30, the J gene TRBJ2-3; maybe TRBD1 (5 bases). This TCR derives from a woman aged 25 to 39 who had recovered from COVID-19. CDR3 nucleotide sequence: TGTGCCTGGGACATAAACAGGGATACGCAGTATTTT. As protein: CAWDINRDTQYF.